The 17 T cell receptor beta chains presented below share a single source sample, sequenced in a study of T cell responses to AZD1222 COVID-19 vaccine. Sequenced by immunoSEQ multiplex PCR; TCRdb stores in-frame clones only, minus some. The table shows some 110,000 clones, with approximately 83% occurring only once. The sample consisted of peripheral blood, taken on day 0 of MenACWY control vaccination. The receptor source for this set is an adult in good health.

The chain is built from TRBV15 and TRBJ1-6; D gene unclear. V was trimmed by 0 bases and J by 10 bases, leaving 10 bases between them. The CDR3 has 14 amino acids. Germline V gene data show CDR1 as LNHNV and CDR2 as YYDKDF (reference sequence). The CDR3 is CATSRDNGVSPLHF. The CDR3 DNA sequence: TGTGCCACCAGCAGAGATAACGGAGTGTCACCCCTCCACTTT.

This chain joins TRBV6-5 and TRBJ2-1, with TRBD2 matching 7 bases. The germline V gene encodes CDR1 MNHEY and CDR2 SVGAGI. V lost 10 bases to trimming and J lost 9 bases; unmatched junction nucleotides: 12. There are 13 residues in the CDR3. CDR3 in DNA: TGTGCCACCAACTGGGAGGGTGACGGTGAGCAGTTCTTC. Protein: CATNWEGDGEQFF.

The rearrangement links TRBV11-2 to TRBJ2-3; D call uncertain. The CDR3 has 14 amino acids. Deletions cut 5 bases from V and 2 bases from J, with 11 bases between. CDR1 and CDR2 from the germline V gene are SGHAT and FQNNGV. CDR3 in amino acids: CASSPAEYTDTQYF. DNA for the CDR3: TGTGCCAGCAGCCCCGCAGAGTACACAGATACGCAGTATTTT.

The gene calls are TRBV6-5 and TRBJ2-5; D is unresolved. CDR1 MNHEY and CDR2 SVGAGI come from the germline V gene. Trimming left V 4 bases short and J 5 bases short, with 8 bases between. The CDR3 totals 12 residues. CDR3 in amino acids: CASSSLRETQYF. In DNA, the CDR3 is TGTGCCAGCAGTTCTCTTCGGGAGACCCAGTACTTC.

V and J are TRBV15 and TRBJ1-5; 9 bases align to TRBD1. Per germline, CDR1 LNHNV and CDR2 YYDKDF (reference sequence). The CDR3 spans 17 residues. V was pared by 2 bases and J by 9 bases, with 14 bases of the junction left unmatched. CDR3 sequence (DNA): TGTGCCACCAGCAGACATAAAATACCCGGGACAGGGACGCCCCAGCATTTT. Protein product: CATSRHKIPGTGTPQHF. The full variable domain, its missing parts supplied by reference TRBV15 and TRBJ1-5, is DAMVIQNPRYQVTQFGKPVTLSCSQTLNHNVMYWYQQKSSQAPKLLFHYYDKDFNNEADTPDNFQSRRPNTSFCFLDIRSPGLGDTAMYLCATSRHKIPGTGTPQHFGDGTRLSIL.

The chain combines TRBV4-3 with TRBJ2-6, with D hard to call. V lost 1 base and J 0 bases, leaving 13 bases between the germline ends. Germline-derived CDR1 and CDR2 are LGHNA and YSLEER. This CDR3 contains 18 residues. CDR3 sequence reads: CASSQAPPTGSGANVLTF. The CDR3 DNA reads as TGCGCCAGCAGCCAAGCGCCCCCAACGGGCTCTGGGGCCAACGTCCTGACTTTC.

This chain links TRBV10-3 with TRBJ1-5, with D hard to call. Germline loops: CDR1 ENHRY, CDR2 SYGVKD. CDR3 length equals 12 residues. V was clipped by 8 bases and J by 5 bases, with 10 bases between them. The CDR3 nucleotides read TGTGCCATCCAGACCGAAGATCAGCCCCAGCATTTT. This codes for CAIQTEDQPQHF.

V usage is TRBV3-1 (or the pseudogene TRBV3-2) and J usage is TRBJ1-5; no definite D call. The CDR3 extends over 16 amino acids. Deletions cut 1 base from V and 0 bases from J, with 10 bases between. Germline V gives CDR1 LGHDT, CDR2 YNNKEL (reference sequence). DNA of the CDR3: TGTGCCAGCAGCCAAGGTGGAGGGTATAGCAATCAGCCCCAGCATTTT. Residues: CASSQGGGYSNQPQHF.

This chain links TRBV5-5 with TRBJ1-6, with D maybe TRBD1 (5 bases). The germline V gene has CDR1 SGHKS and CDR2 YYEKEE (reference sequence). Trimming removed 0 bases at V and 9 bases at J, with 7 bases between. This CDR3 contains 13 residues. CDR3 nucleotides: TGTGCCAGCAGCTTGGATGGGGGTTCACCCCTCCACTTT. The encoded protein is CASSLDGGSPLHF.

The V gene is TRBV18, the J gene TRBJ1-2; 7 bases fit TRBD1. V lost 1 base to trimming and J lost 4 bases; unmatched junction nucleotides: 9. The length of the CDR3 is 16 residues. CDR1 and CDR2 (germline): KGHSH, LQKENI. CDR3 nucleotide sequence: TGTGCCAGCTCACCACGAGAGACAGGGTCGCCCTATGGCTACACCTTC. Translated, it gives CASSPRETGSPYGYTF.

The CDR3 coding sequence is TGCGCCAGCAGGACCCAAACAGGGGGCCCTAATTCACCCCTCCACTTT. This sequence encodes CASRTQTGGPNSPLHF. The rearrangement links TRBV5-1 to TRBJ1-6; 9 nucleotides align to TRBD1. Germline trimming cut 5 bases from V and 6 bases from J; bases unmatched to any gene: 9. The CDR3 spans 16 residues. Germline CDR1 SGHRS, CDR2 YFSETQ.

The chain employs TRBV12-2 and TRBJ2-7; the DNA was not compared with TRBD1, the D call given in the table. TRBV12-2 constitutes a pseudogene. The CDR3 has 14 amino acids. The CDR3 loop is CASRLITASYEQYF. The CDR3 DNA reads as TGTGCAAGTCGCTTGATCACAGCCTCCTACGAGCAGTACTTC.

There are a few counts of this clone. This chain links TRBV25-1 with TRBJ1-6; tentatively, D is TRBD1 (5 bases). Trimming removed 6 bases at V and 8 bases at J, with 8 bases between. CDR1 is MGHDK and CDR2 is SYGVNS in the germline V gene. This CDR3 spans 12 amino acids. The chain's CDR3 is CASSDSDSPLHF. The CDR3 nucleotides are TGTGCCAGCAGCGACAGTGATTCACCCCTCCACTTT.

V gene TRBV30 combines with J gene TRBJ1-5, with D perhaps TRBD1 (5 bases). The CDR3 consists of 14 residues. CDR1 GTSNPN and CDR2 SVGIG come from the germline V gene (reference sequence). The germline V and J ends were trimmed by 5 bases and 11 bases, with 22 bases remaining between them. CDR3 nucleotides: TGTGCCTGGTCTAGTGGGGGGGGAATGAAGGCCCAGCATTTT. This encodes CAWSSGGGMKAQHF.

The V gene is TRBV30, the J gene TRBJ1-5; no clear D gene. The CDR3 has 13 residues. CDR1 and CDR2 (germline): GTSNPN, SVGIG (reference sequence). V gave up 1 base and J gave up 2 bases, with 6 bases separating them. Written as DNA, the CDR3 is TGTGCCTGGAGTGGCAACGGCAATCAGCCCCAGCATTTT. Amino acids: CAWSGNGNQPQHF.

This clone was seen once. The rearrangement joins TRBV5-5 to TRBJ2-7; D perhaps matches TRBD2 (6 bases). Germline loops: CDR1 SGHKS, CDR2 YYEKEE (reference sequence). This CDR3 has 15 amino acids. Trimming stripped 4 bases from V and 0 bases from J, with 14 bases between. The CDR3 DNA sequence: TGTGCCAGCAGCCAAGACTTGGGGGGCTCCTACGAGCAGTACTTC. Its translation: CASSQDLGGSYEQYF.

V usage is TRBV9 and J usage is TRBJ1-2; D gene uncertain. Per germline, CDR1 SGDLS and CDR2 YYNGEE. The V gene lost 3 bases and the J gene lost 4 bases, with 13 bases spanning the gap. There are 14 residues in the CDR3. The CDR3 DNA reads as TGTGCCAGCAGCGAGGGTATGGAGTTCTATGGCTACACCTTC. Translating it yields CASSEGMEFYGYTF. The full variable domain, rest sourced from reference TRBV9 and TRBJ1-2, is DSGVTQTPKHLITATGQRVTLRCSPRSGDLSVYWYQQSLDQGLQFLIQYYNGEERAKGNILERFSAQQFPDLHSELNLSSLELGDSALYFCASSEGMEFYGYTFGSGTRLTVV.